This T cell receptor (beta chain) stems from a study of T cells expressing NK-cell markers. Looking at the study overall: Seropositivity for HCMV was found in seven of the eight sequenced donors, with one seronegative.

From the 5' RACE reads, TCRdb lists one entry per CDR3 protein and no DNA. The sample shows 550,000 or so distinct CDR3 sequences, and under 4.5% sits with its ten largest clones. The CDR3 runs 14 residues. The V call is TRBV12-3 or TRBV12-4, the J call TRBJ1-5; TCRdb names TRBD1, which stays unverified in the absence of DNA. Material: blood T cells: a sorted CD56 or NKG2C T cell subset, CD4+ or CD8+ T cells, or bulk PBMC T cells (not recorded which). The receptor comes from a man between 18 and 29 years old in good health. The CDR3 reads CASRRQGAREPQHF.